This entry describes one TCR beta chain. In germline, CDR1 is GTSNPN, CDR2 SVGIG (reference sequence). V lost 8 bases to trimming and J lost 1 base, with 6 bases between them. CDR3 length: 11 amino acids. Repertoires were generated with immunoSEQ multiplex PCR, while TCRdb's copy carries only in-frame clones and drops some. The sample records around 51,000 clones, about nine tenths being singletons. This entry comes from a study of control samples from healthy donors and cancer patients. The sequence was collected from a man aged 45-65 years with head and neck cancer. The gene calls are TRBV30 and TRBJ1-3; D gene ambiguous. Sequenced material: PBMCs. CDR3 DNA: TGTGCCGCACGGTCTGGAAACACCATATATTTT. This codes for CAARSGNTIYF.